This T cell receptor beta chain was sequenced during a study of CD8+ T cells in alopecia areata. Study-level information: After 6 to 18 months of tofacitinib, follow-up continued 6 months off drug. Whole-study results and caveats: The study found tofacitinib significantly decreased scalp clonality and expanded CD8+ clones among the top 100. Higher clonality and more expanded CD8+ clones appeared in lesional than normal scalp.

Noted treatment: oral pan-JAK inhibitor, 5-10 mg twice daily. Lesional scalp punch biopsies and peripheral blood were collected from alopecia areata patients. Germline CDR1 KGHSH, CDR2 LQKENI. Trimming took off 6 bases at V and 0 bases at J, with 5 bases between the two ends. This CDR3 has 12 residues. This clone has more than one count but fewer than ten. Its matching antigen is unknown. Other DNA sequences in the sample encode the same CDR3. RNA extraction and reverse transcription yielded cDNA as sequencing template. Using immunoSEQ multiplex PCR, the repertoire was profiled, and TCRdb retains in-frame clones only, with some absent. Of 200,000 to 250,000 clones listed, about two fifths are singletons.

The sample was CD4+ T cells sorted from blood, taken between weeks 30 and 35, from a patient treated with tofacitinib. This sequence joins TRBV18 and TRBJ2-5; D is uncertain. The sequence was obtained from a human donor with alopecia areata. Here the CDR3 DNA reads TGTGCCAGCTCTCCCAACCAAGAGACCCAGTACTTC. Its protein is CASSPNQETQYF.